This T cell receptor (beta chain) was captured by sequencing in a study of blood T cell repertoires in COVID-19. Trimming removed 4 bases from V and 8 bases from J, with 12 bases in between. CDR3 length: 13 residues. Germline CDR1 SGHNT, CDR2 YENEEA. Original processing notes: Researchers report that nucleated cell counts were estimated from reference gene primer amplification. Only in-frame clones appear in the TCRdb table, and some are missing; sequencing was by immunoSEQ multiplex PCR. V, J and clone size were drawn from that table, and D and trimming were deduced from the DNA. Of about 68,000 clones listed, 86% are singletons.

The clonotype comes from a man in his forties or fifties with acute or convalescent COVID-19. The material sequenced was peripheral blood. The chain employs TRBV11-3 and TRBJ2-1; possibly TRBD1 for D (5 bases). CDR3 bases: TGTGCCAGCAGCTCCCGGAAGGGGCATGAGCAGTTCTTC. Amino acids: CASSSRKGHEQFF.